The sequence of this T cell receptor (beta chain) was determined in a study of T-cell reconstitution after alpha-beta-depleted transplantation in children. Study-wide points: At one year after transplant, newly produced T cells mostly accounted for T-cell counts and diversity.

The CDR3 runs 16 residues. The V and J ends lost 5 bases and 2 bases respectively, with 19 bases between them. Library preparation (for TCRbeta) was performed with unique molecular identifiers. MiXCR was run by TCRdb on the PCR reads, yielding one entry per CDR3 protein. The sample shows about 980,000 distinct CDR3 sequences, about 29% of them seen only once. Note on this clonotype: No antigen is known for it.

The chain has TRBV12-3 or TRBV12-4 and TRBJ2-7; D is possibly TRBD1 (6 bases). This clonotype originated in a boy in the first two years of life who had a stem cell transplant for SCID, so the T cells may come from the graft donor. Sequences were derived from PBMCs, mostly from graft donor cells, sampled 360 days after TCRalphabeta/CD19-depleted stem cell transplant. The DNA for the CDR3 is TGTGCCAGCAGTCCACCGGGACACCCTTTCACCTACGAGCAGTACTTC. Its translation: CASSPPGHPFTYEQYF.